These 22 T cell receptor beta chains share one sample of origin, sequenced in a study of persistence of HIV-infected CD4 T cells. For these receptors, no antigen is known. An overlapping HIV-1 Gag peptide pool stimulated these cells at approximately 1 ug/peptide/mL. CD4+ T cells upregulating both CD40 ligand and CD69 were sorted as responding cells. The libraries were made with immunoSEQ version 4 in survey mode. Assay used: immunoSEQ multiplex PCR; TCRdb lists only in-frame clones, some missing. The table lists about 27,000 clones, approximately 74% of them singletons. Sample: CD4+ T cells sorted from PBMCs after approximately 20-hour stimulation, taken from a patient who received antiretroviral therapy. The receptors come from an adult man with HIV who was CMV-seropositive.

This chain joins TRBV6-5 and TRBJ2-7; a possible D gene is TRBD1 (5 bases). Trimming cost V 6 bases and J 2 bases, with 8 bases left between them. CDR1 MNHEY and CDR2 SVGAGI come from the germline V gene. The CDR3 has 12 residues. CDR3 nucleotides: TGTGCCAGCAGGCAGGGTACCTACGAGCAGTACTTC. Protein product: CASRQGTYEQYF.

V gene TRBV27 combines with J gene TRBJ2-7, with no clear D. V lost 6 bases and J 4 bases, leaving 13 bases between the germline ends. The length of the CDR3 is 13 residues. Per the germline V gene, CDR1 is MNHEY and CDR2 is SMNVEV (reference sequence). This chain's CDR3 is CASRLLDGYEQYF. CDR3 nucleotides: TGTGCCAGCAGACTGCTGGACGGTTACGAGCAGTACTTC.

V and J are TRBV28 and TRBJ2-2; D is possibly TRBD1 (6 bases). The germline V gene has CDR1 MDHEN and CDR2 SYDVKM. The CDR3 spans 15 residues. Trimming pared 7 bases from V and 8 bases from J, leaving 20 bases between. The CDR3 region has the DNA TGTGCCAGCACCCTATACAGGACAGTTCCGGGGGAGCTGTTTTTT. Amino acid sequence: CASTLYRTVPGELFF.

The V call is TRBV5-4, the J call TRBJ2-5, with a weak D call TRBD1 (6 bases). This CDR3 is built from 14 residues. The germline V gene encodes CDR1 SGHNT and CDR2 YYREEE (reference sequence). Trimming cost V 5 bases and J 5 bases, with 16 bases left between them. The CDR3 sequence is CASRWGLGAETQYF. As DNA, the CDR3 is TGTGCCAGCAGATGGGGTTTGGGGGCGGAGACCCAGTACTTC.

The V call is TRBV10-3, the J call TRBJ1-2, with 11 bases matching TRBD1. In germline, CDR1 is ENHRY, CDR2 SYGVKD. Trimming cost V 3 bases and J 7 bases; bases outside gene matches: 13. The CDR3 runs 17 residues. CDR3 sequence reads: CAISDYIQGQGVGGYTF. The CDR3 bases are TGTGCCATCAGTGACTATATCCAGGGACAGGGGGTCGGTGGCTACACCTTC.

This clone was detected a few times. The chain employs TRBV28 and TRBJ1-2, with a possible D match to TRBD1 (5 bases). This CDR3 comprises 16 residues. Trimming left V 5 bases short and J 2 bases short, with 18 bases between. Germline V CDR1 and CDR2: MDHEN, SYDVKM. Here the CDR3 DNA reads TGTGCCAGCAGTAACGGAGGGACGGGGCCGAACTATGGCTACACCTTC. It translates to CASSNGGTGPNYGYTF.

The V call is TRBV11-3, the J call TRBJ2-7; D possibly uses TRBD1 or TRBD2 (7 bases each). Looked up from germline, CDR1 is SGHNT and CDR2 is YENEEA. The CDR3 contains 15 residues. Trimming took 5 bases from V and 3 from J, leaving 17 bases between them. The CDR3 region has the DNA TGTGCCAGCAGCAAGGGGGGGGACAGTCACTACGAGCAGTACTTC. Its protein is CASSKGGDSHYEQYF.

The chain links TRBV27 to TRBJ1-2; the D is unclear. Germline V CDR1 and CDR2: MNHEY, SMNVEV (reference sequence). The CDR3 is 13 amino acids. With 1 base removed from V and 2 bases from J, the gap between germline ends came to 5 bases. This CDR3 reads CASSLYRNYGYTF. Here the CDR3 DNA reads TGTGCCAGCAGTTTATACAGAAACTATGGCTACACCTTC.

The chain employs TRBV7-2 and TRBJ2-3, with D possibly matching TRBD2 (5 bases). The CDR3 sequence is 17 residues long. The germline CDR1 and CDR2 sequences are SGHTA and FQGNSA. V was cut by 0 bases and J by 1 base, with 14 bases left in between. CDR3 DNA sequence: TGTGCCAGCAGCTTAGCGTCGACTCCGAGGGGCACAGATACGCAGTATTTT. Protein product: CASSLASTPRGTDTQYF.

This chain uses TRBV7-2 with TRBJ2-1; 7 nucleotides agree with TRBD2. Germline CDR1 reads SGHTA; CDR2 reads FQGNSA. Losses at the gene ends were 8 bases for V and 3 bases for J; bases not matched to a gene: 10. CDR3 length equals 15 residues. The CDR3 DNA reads TGTGCCAGCCTTTGGGAGCGGGGCCTCTACAATGAGCAGTTCTTC. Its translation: CASLWERGLYNEQFF. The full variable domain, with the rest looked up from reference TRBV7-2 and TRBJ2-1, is GAGVSQSPSNKVTEKGKDVELRCDPISGHTALYWYRQSLGQGLEFLIYFQGNSAPDKSGLPSDRFSAERTGGSVSTLTIQRTQQEDSAVYLCASLWERGLYNEQFFGPGTRLTVL.

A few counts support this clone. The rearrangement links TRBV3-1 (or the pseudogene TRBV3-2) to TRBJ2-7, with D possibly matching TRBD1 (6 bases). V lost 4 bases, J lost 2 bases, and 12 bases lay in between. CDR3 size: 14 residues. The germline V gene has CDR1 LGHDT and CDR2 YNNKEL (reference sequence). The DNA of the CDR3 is TGTGCCAGCAGCCGACAGGACGGAACCTACGAGCAGTACTTC. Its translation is CASSRQDGTYEQYF.

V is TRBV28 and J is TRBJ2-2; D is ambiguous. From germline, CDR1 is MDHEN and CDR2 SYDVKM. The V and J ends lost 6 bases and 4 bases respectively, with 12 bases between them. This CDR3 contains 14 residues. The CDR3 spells CASRPWKSTGELFF. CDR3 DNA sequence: TGTGCCAGCAGGCCTTGGAAGAGCACCGGGGAGCTGTTTTTT.

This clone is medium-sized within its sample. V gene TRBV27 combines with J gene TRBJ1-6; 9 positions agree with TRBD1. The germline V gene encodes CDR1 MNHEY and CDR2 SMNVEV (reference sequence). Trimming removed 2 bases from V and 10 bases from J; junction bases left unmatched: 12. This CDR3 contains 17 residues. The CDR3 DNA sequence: TGTGCCAGCAGTTTAGCCACAGGGGGCGCGCTGGGGTCACCCCTCCACTTT. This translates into CASSLATGGALGSPLHF.

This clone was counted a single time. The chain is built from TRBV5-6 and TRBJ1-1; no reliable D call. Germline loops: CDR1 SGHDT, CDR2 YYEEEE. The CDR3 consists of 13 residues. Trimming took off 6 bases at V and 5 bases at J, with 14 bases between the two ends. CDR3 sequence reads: CASNQPGGTEAFF. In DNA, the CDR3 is TGTGCCAGCAACCAACCGGGAGGTACTGAAGCTTTCTTT.

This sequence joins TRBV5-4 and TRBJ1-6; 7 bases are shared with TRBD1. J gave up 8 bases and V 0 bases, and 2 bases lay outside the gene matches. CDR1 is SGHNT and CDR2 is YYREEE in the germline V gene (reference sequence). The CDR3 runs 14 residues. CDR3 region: CASSLDRGYSPLHF. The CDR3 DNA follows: TGTGCCAGCAGCTTGGACAGGGGCTATTCACCCCTCCACTTT.

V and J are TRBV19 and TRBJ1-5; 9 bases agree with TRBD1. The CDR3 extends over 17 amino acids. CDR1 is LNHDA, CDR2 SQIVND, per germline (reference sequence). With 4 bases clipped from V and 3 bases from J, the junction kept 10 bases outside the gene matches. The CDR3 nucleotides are TGTGCCAGTAGTAGAACCGGACAGGGGCATGACAATCAGCCCCAGCATTTT. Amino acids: CASSRTGQGHDNQPQHF.

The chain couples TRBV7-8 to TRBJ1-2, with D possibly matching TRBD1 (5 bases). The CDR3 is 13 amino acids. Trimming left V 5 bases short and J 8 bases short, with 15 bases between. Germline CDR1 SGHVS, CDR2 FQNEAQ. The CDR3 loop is CASSKGATAGYTF. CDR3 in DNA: TGTGCCAGCAGCAAAGGGGCCACCGCGGGCTACACCTTC.

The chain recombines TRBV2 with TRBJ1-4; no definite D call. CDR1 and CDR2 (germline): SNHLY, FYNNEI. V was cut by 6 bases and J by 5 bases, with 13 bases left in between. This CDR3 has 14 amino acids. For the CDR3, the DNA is TGTGCCAGCAGAACCGGGCCCCGCAATGAAAAACTGTTTTTT. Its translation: CASRTGPRNEKLFF.

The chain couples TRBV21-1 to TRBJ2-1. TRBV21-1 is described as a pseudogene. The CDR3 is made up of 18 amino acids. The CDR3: CASSKAHEGLMCYNEQFF. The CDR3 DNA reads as TGTGCCAGCAGCAAAGCGCACGAGGGGCTGATGTGCTACAATGAGCAGTTCTTC.

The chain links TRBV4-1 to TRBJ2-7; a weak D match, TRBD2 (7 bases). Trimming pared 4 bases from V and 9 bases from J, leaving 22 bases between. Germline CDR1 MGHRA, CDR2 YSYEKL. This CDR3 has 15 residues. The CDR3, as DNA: TGCGCCAGCAGCCTCCCCGGGGACCCGGGGGGCGCGCAGTACTTC. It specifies CASSLPGDPGGAQYF.

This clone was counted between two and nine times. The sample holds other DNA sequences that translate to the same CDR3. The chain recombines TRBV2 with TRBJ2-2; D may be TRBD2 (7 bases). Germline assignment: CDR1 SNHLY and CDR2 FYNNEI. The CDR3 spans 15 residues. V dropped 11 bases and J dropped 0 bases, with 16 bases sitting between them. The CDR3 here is CALGGGTPNTGELFF. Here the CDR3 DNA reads TGTGCCCTAGGGGGGGGGACGCCGAACACCGGGGAGCTGTTTTTT.

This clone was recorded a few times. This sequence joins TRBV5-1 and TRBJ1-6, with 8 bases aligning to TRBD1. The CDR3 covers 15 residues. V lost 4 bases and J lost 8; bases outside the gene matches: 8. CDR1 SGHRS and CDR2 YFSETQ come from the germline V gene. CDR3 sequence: CASSPGGSAYSPLHF. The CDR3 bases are TGCGCCAGCAGCCCAGGGGGCTCAGCCTATTCACCCCTCCACTTT.